This record covers a single T cell receptor (beta chain). TCRdb independently ran MiXCR on the 5' RACE reads; one entry per CDR3 protein. Here the sample spans approximately 470,000 distinct CDR3 sequences, 12% to 15% being singletons. These data belong to a study of identical twins. V shed 4 bases, J shed 4 bases, and the junction held 7 bases outside the gene matches. Germline lookup yields CDR1 ENHRY and CDR2 SYGVKD. The CDR3 has 15 residues. In addition, the sample was reused for a study of yellow fever vaccine responses in identical twins.

The clonotype originates from a woman under 30 in good health. The chain carries TRBV10-3 and TRBJ2-3; 8 positions agree with TRBD2. Sample: CD4+ T cells sorted from blood. CDR3 bases: TGTGCCATCAGTGCGGCGGGAGGTACCCCAGATACGCAGTATTTT. This gives the protein CAISAAGGTPDTQYF.